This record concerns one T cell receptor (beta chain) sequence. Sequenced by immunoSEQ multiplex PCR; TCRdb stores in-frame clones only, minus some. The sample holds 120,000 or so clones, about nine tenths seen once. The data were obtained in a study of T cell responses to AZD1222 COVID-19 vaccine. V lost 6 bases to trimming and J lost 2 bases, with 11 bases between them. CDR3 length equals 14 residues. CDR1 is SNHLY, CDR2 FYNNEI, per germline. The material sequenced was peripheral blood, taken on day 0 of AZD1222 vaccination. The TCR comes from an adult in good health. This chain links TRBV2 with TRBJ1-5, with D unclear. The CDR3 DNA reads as TGTGCCAGCAGGTTGGGGTCCGGCAATCAGCCCCAGCATTTT. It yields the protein CASRLGSGNQPQHF. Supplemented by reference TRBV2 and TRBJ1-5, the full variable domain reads EPEVTQTPSHQVTQMGQEVILRCVPISNHLYFYWYRQILGQKVEFLVSFYNNEISEKSEIFDDQFSVERPDGSNFTLKIRSTKLEDSAMYFCASRLGSGNQPQHFGDGTRLSIL.